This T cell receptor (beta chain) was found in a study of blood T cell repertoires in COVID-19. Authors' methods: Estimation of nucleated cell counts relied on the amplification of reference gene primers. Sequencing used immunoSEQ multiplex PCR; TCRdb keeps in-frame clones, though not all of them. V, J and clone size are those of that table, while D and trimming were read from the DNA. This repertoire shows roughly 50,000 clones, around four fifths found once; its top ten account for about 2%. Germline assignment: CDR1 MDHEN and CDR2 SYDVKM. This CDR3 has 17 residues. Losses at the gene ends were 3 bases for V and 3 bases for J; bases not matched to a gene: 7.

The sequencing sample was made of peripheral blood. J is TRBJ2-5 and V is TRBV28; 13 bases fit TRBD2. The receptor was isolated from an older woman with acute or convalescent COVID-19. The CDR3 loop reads CASSFSFGTSGEETQYF. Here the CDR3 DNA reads TGTGCCAGCAGTTTTAGTTTTGGGACTAGCGGGGAAGAGACCCAGTACTTC. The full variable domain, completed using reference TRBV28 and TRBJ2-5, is DVKVTQSSRYLVKRTGEKVFLECVQDMDHENMFWYRQDPGLGLRLIYFSYDVKMKEKGDIPEGYSVSREKKERFSLILESASTNQTSMYLCASSFSFGTSGEETQYFGPGTRLLVL.